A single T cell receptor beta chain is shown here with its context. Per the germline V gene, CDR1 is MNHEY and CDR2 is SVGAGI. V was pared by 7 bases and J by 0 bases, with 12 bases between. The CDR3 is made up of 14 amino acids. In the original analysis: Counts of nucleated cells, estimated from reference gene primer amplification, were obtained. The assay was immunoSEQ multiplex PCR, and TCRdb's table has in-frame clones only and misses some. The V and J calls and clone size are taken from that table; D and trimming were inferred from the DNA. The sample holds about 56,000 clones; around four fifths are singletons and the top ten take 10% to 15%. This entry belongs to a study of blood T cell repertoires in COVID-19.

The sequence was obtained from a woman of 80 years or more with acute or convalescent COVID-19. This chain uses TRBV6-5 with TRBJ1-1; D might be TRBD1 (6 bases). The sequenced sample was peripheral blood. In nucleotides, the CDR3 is TGTGCCAGCACGGGACACCAAATGAACACTGAAGCTTTCTTT. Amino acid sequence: CASTGHQMNTEAFF.